One sample yielded the 8 T cell receptor beta chains listed below, sequenced in a study of CD8+ T cells in alopecia areata. Punch biopsies of lesional scalp, plus peripheral blood, were taken from alopecia areata patients. Sequencing templates came from extracted RNA that was reverse transcribed into cDNA. TCRdb keeps only in-frame clones here, not all; method: immunoSEQ multiplex PCR. The sample includes roughly 19,000 clones, less than 70% seen only once; the top ten take 6.1%. Sequencing was performed on skin, taken at week 0. The receptors were sampled from a human donor with alopecia areata.

The rearrangement joins TRBV11-2 to TRBJ1-1; 7 bases agree with TRBD1. Germline V gives CDR1 SGHAT, CDR2 FQNNGV. Trimming took 2 bases from V and 3 from J; bases not matched to a gene: 6. The CDR3 totals 15 residues. The CDR3 region has the DNA TGTGCCAGCAGCTTACAGACAGGGAGGGACACTGAAGCTTTCTTT. It encodes CASSLQTGRDTEAFF.

J is TRBJ1-2 and V is TRBV6-5; 9 bases match TRBD1. Per the germline V gene, CDR1 is MNHEY and CDR2 is SVGAGI. Germline trimming cut 5 bases from V and 4 bases from J; bases unmatched to any gene: 8. The CDR3 is 15 amino acids. CDR3: CASSPQGAMGYGYTF. For the CDR3, the DNA is TGTGCCAGCAGTCCACAGGGGGCAATGGGCTATGGCTACACCTTC.

J is TRBJ1-1 and V is TRBV7-9, with D possibly TRBD1 on 6 matching bases. The V gene lost 2 bases and the J gene lost 7 bases, with 17 bases spanning the gap. Germline lookup yields CDR1 SEHNR and CDR2 FQNEAQ (reference sequence). The CDR3 has 15 residues. DNA of the CDR3: TGTGCCAGCAGCTTATTTCACAGGGCAATCGGTGAAGCTTTCTTT. It is translated as CASSLFHRAIGEAFF.

This CDR3 is CASSQGATGAYEAFF. The DNA of the CDR3 is TGCGCCAGCAGCCAAGGGGCGACAGGGGCCTATGAAGCTTTCTTT. The chain combines TRBV4-3 with TRBJ1-1, with TRBD1 matching 8 bases. The CDR3 contains 15 residues. V dropped 1 base and J dropped 7; count of bases not matched to a gene: 8. Germline CDR1 is LGHNA and CDR2 is YSLEER.

The chain combines TRBV11-2 with TRBJ2-7; TRBD2 aligns across 10 bases. Trimming removed 3 bases from V and 0 bases from J; junction bases left unmatched: 5. CDR3 length: 16 residues. Per germline, CDR1 SGHAT and CDR2 FQNNGV. The DNA of the CDR3 is TGTGCCAGCAGCTTGTCTAGCGGGGGCCTCTCCTACGAGCAGTACTTC. This sequence encodes CASSLSSGGLSYEQYF. Together with reference TRBV11-2 and TRBJ2-7, the CDR3 gives the full variable domain: EAGVAQSPRYKIIEKRQSVAFWCNPISGHATLYWYQQILGQGPKLLIQFQNNGVVDDSQLPKDRFSAERLKGVDSTLKIQPAKLEDSAVYLCASSLSSGGLSYEQYFGPGTRLTVT.

The CDR3 coding sequence is TGCGCCAGCAGCCAAGGACCGGGAGACACCGGGGAGCTGTTTTTT. This encodes CASSQGPGDTGELFF. The chain is built from TRBV4-1 and TRBJ2-2; weak D call: TRBD2 (6 bases). The CDR3 consists of 15 residues. The V gene lost 1 base and the J gene lost 3 bases, with 9 bases spanning the gap. Germline CDR1 and CDR2: MGHRA and YSYEKL.

CDR3 loop: CASSEDTRAYNEQFF. The CDR3, as DNA: TGTGCCAGCAGTGAGGACACCAGGGCTTACAATGAGCAGTTCTTC. V is TRBV6-1 and J is TRBJ2-1; tentative D call: TRBD1 (5 bases). CDR1 is MNHNS and CDR2 is SASEGT in the germline V gene. The CDR3 consists of 15 residues. The ends were cut back, 3 bases at V and 4 bases at J, with 13 bases in the middle.

This clone has just one count. The genes are TRBV5-8 and TRBJ2-3, with a tentative D call TRBD1 (6 bases). The V end was cut by 4 bases, the J end by 0 bases, with 12 bases between. CDR1 and CDR2 from the germline V gene are SGHTS and YDEGEE. The CDR3 totals 15 residues. The CDR3 bases are TGTGCCAGCAGCCGGGGACACCCGAGCACAGATACGCAGTATTTT. This codes for CASSRGHPSTDTQYF.